Sequencing of this T cell receptor beta chain was carried out in a study of CD8 T cells in ankylosing spondylitis. Points from the study as a whole: Disease-linked clones bore a CD8+ phenotype, appearing relatively rarely in peripheral blood. Reported data indicate significant enrichment of disease-linked clones within matched ankylosing spondylitis synovial fluid. Before this, some motif variants had been reported in reactive arthritis synovial fluid and blood. What appeared characteristic of ankylosing spondylitis blood was a TCR beta motif of about eight highly homologous variants.

With respect to this clonotype: Its antigen is currently unknown.

One entry per CDR3 protein results from TCRdb running MiXCR on the 5' RACE reads. The table includes about 800,000 distinct CDR3 sequences, 12% detected once. CDR1 is SGHTA and CDR2 is FQGNSA in the germline V gene. This CDR3 comprises 15 residues. Trimming took 1 base from V and 7 from J, leaving 16 bases between them. The TCR comes from a male donor with ankylosing spondylitis. The rearrangement links TRBV7-2 to TRBJ1-2, with D perhaps matching TRBD1 (6 bases). Sequencing used blood, either unsorted or a sorted T cell fraction (not recorded which). The CDR3 loop reads CASSLGGGRGGGYTF. The CDR3 DNA follows: TGTGCCAGCAGCTTAGGGGGAGGCAGGGGAGGTGGCTACACCTTC.